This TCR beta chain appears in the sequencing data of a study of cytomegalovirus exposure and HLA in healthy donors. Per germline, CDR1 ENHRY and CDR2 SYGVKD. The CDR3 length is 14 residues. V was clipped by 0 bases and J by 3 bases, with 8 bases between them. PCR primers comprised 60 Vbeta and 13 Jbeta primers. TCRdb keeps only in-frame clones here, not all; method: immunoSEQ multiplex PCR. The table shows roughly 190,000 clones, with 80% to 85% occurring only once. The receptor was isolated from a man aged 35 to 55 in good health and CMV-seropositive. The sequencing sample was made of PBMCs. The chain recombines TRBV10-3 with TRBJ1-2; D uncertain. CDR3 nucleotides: TGTGCCATCAGTGAGTCCGCAGCGCACTATGGCTACACCTTC. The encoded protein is CAISESAAHYGYTF.